The entry that follows covers one T cell receptor (beta chain) sequence. These data originate in a study of blood T cell repertoires in COVID-19. Study overall: Samples of COVID-19 (acute and convalescent) were obtained from the United States, Italy and Spain. Sources were T cells, B-cell-depleted T cells, or PBMCs; the material itself was cDNA or gDNA.

The CDR3 length is 16 residues. Germline CDR1 reads MNHNS; CDR2 reads SASEGT. V lost 2 bases and J 10 bases, leaving 18 bases between the germline ends. Authors' analysis steps: Amplification from reference gene primers served as the basis for estimated nucleated cell counts. The method was immunoSEQ multiplex PCR; TCRdb's version includes in-frame clones alone and lacks a portion of them. That table is the source of V, J and clone size, and D and trimming were worked out from the DNA. The sample has under 95,000 clones, roughly 84% seen once; the top ten hold roughly 4.5%. Sequences were obtained from peripheral blood. This TCR was sampled from an elderly woman with acute or convalescent COVID-19. The chain carries TRBV6-1 and TRBJ1-6; D remains ambiguous. The CDR3 here is CASSETVGLLNSPLHF. CDR3 bases: TGTGCCAGCAGTGAAACGGTCGGGTTGTTGAACTCACCCCTCCACTTT.